This T cell receptor (beta chain) is from a study of blood T cell repertoires in COVID-19. At the level of the study: Some COVID-19 samples were acute and others convalescent; all came from the United States, Italy and Spain.

The CDR3 is 15 residues long. Trimming removed 6 bases from V and 2 bases from J, with 17 bases in between. Looked up from germline, CDR1 is MNHEY and CDR2 is SVGAGI. Each participant's cohort was designated according to participant-reported clinical history. What the recovered Cohort 3 donors had was two negative PCRs, clearance, or symptom resolution. Original analysis: Estimation of nucleated cell counts was performed using reference gene primer amplification. The method was immunoSEQ multiplex PCR; TCRdb's version includes in-frame clones alone and lacks a portion of them. V and J calls and clone size are those listed in that table; D and trimming were worked out from the DNA. In the table there are under 450,000 clones, roughly 87% of which are singletons.

The chain combines TRBV6-5 with TRBJ2-7; D is possibly TRBD1 (6 bases). Material for sequencing was PBMCs or T cells enriched from blood (not recorded which). The receptor's source is a woman between 25 and 40 years old who had recovered from COVID-19. The CDR3 reads CASSLVGTPTYEQYF. The CDR3 DNA reads TGTGCCAGCAGCCTCGTAGGGACACCAACCTACGAGCAGTACTTC.